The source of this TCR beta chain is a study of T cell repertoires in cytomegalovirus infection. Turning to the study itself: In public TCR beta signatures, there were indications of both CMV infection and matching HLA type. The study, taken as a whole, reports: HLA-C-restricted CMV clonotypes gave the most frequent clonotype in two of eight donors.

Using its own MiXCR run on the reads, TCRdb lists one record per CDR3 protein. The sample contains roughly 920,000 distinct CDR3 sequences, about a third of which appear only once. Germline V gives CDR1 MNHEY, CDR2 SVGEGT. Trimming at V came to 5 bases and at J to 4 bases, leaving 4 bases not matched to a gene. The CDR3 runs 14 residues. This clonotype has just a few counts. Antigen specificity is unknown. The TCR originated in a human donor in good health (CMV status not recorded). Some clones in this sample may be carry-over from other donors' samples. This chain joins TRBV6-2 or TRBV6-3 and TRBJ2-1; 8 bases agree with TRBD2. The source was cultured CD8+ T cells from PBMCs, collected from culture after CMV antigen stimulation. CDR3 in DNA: TGTGCCAGCAGTCAGCGGGGGAAGTACAATGAGCAGTTCTTC. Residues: CASSQRGKYNEQFF.